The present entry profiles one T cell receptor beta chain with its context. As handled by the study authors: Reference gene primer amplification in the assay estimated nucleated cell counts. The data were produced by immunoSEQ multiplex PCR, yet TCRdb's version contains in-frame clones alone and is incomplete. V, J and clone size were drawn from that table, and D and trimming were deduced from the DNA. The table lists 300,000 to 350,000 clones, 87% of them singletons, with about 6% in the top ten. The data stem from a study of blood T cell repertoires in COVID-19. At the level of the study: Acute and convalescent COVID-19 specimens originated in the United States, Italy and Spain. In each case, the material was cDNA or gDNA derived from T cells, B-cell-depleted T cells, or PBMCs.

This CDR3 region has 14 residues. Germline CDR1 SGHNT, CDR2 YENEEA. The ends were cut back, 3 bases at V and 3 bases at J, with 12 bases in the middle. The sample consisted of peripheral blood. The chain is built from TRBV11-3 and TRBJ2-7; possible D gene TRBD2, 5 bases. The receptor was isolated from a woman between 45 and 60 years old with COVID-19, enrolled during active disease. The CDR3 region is CASSFSALGYEQYF. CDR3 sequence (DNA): TGTGCCAGCAGCTTTAGCGCCCTGGGCTACGAGCAGTACTTC.